This TCR beta chain comes out of a study of human CD8 memory T cell subsets. TPEX cells, early memory CD8+ T cells with exhausted-like traits, were CCR7+ PD-1+ TIGIT+. UMI-labeled 5' RACE was the method by which TCR beta libraries were made. TCRdb reanalyzed the 5' RACE reads, giving one entry per CDR3 protein sequence and no DNA. The table for this sample gives about 6,900 distinct CDR3 sequences. This CDR3 is built from 13 residues. Germline-derived CDR1 and CDR2 are MGHRA and YSYEKL. V is TRBV4-1 and J is TRBJ2-1; no DNA is available, so the TRBD1 call from TCRdb remains unchecked. Sequenced material: CD8+ T cells from PBMCs. This receptor was obtained from a human donor in good health. This CDR3 reads CASRSNRGNEQFF.